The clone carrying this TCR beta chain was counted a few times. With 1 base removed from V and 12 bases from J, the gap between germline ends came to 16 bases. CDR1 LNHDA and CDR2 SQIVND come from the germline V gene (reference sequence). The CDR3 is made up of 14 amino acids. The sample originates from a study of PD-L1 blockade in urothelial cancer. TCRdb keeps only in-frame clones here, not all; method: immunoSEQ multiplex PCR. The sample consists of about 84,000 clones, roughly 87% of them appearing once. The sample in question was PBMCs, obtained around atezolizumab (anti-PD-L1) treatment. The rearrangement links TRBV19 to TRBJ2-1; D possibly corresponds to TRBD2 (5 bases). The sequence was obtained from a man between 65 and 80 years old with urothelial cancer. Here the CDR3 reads CASSIADSTAAQFF. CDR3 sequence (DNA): TGTGCCAGTAGTATAGCGGACTCCACGGCAGCGCAGTTCTTC.